The 18 T cell receptor beta chains reported below all come from one sample, sequenced in a study of patients and donors after allogeneic stem cell transplantation. TCRdb reanalysed the RT-PCR reads using MiXCR and keeps one entry per CDR3 protein. The data show some 960,000 distinct CDR3 sequences, about a sixth seen once. Source material: blood, either unsorted or a sorted T cell fraction (not recorded which). The receptor set was obtained from a human donor who was either an allogeneic HSCT recipient or a stem cell or donor lymphocyte infusion donor (not recorded which). It is not recorded whose cells these are; they may come from a transplant donor.

The chain uses TRBV4-1 and TRBJ2-3; TRBD2 matches at 9 bases. Germline-derived CDR1 and CDR2 are MGHRA and YSYEKL. J was trimmed by 3 bases and V by 1 base; bases with no gene match: 8. The CDR3 is made up of 17 amino acids. The chain's CDR3 is CASSQVSSGGRTDTQYF. CDR3 bases: TGCGCCAGCAGCCAAGTCTCAAGCGGGGGGAGAACAGATACGCAGTATTTT.

The chain combines TRBV20-1 with TRBJ1-5; D is unclear. Germline V gene data show CDR1 as DFQATT and CDR2 as SNEGSKA (reference sequence). The CDR3 runs 13 residues. Trimming took 1 base from V and 5 from J, leaving 9 bases between them. CDR3 in amino acids: CSARVPPDQPQHF. The DNA of the CDR3 is TGCAGTGCTAGAGTTCCCCCAGATCAGCCCCAGCATTTT.

This clonotype was observed at least ten times. The V gene is TRBV9, the J gene TRBJ1-2; TRBD1 might be the D (6 bases). Trimming cost V 0 bases and J 6 bases, with 6 bases left between them. The CDR3 length is 12 residues. CDR1 is SGDLS and CDR2 is YYNGEE in the germline V gene. The chain's CDR3 is CASSVAGDGYTF. The CDR3 DNA sequence: TGTGCCAGCAGCGTAGCAGGGGATGGCTACACCTTC.

This chain links TRBV4-1 with TRBJ1-1, with a tentative D call TRBD1 (5 bases). Looked up from germline, CDR1 is MGHRA and CDR2 is YSYEKL. The ends were cut back, 4 bases at V and 3 bases at J, with 12 bases in the middle. The length of the CDR3 is 14 residues. The DNA of the CDR3 is TGCGCCAGCAGCCGCTTGCAGGGAGACACTGAAGCTTTCTTT. This sequence encodes CASSRLQGDTEAFF.

The chain recombines TRBV30 with TRBJ1-1; D remains ambiguous. The CDR3 loop spans 13 amino acids. Deletions cut 4 bases from V and 2 bases from J, with 11 bases between. Germline V lookup: CDR1 GTSNPN, CDR2 SVGIG (reference sequence). The CDR3 region has the DNA TGTGCCTGGAATACGGGGTTAAACACTGAAGCTTTCTTT. This gives the protein CAWNTGLNTEAFF.

This clonotype showed up just a few times. The chain links TRBV16 to TRBJ1-1, with D possibly TRBD1 on 5 matching bases. V was pared by 8 bases and J by 2 bases, with 18 bases between. The CDR3 loop spans 15 amino acids. CDR1 is KGHSY and CDR2 is FQNENV in the germline V gene. The CDR3 is CASPREGFQNTEAFF. The CDR3 coding sequence is TGTGCCAGCCCAAGGGAGGGGTTTCAAAACACTGAAGCTTTCTTT.

This clonotype was picked up a small number of times. V usage is TRBV5-1 and J usage is TRBJ2-7; 10 positions agree with TRBD1. The germline gives CDR1 SGHRS, CDR2 YFSETQ. The CDR3 spans 14 residues. The J segment lost 2 bases and the V segment lost 6 bases, leaving 5 bases of the junction unmatched. DNA for the CDR3: TGCGCCAGCACCCGGGACAGGGGAACCTACGAGCAGTACTTC. Translating gives CASTRDRGTYEQYF.

The rearrangement joins TRBV6-1 to TRBJ1-3; D is ambiguous. This CDR3 contains 15 residues. The V gene lost 6 bases and the J gene lost 0 bases, with 12 bases spanning the gap. Germline CDR1 reads MNHNS; CDR2 reads SASEGT. The CDR3 nucleotides read TGTGCCAGCAGCCTACAGTTTTTCTCTGGAAACACCATATATTTT. It is translated as CASSLQFFSGNTIYF.

This sequence joins TRBV15 and TRBJ2-3; tentative D call: TRBD2 (5 bases). CDR1 LNHNV and CDR2 YYDKDF come from the germline V gene (reference sequence). Trimming took off 2 bases at V and 5 bases at J, with 14 bases between the two ends. The CDR3 contains 15 residues. The CDR3 bases are TGTGCCACCAGCAGAATAGGGCTAGCTGGAGATACGCAGTATTTT. Amino acids: CATSRIGLAGDTQYF. The full variable domain, rest sourced from reference TRBV15 and TRBJ2-3, is DAMVIQNPRYQVTQFGKPVTLSCSQTLNHNVMYWYQQKSSQAPKLLFHYYDKDFNNEADTPDNFQSRRPNTSFCFLDIRSPGLGDTAMYLCATSRIGLAGDTQYFGPGTRLTVL.

This clonotype was seen repeatedly, ten times or more. The chain combines TRBV20-1 with TRBJ1-5; 7 nucleotides align to TRBD1. V was clipped by 1 base and J by 9 bases; unmatched bases: 6. The CDR3 length is 13 residues. Germline V lookup: CDR1 DFQATT, CDR2 SNEGSKA (reference sequence). DNA for the CDR3: TGCAGTGCTAGAGCAGGGGGTCTGATGCCCCAGCATTTT. This codes for CSARAGGLMPQHF.

The table lists this clonotype with many counts. The chain employs TRBV12-3 or TRBV12-4 and TRBJ2-2; no firm D call. The CDR3 has 14 amino acids. Trimming shortened V by 6 bases and J by 2 bases, and 10 bases separated the two germline ends. The DNA for the CDR3 is TGTGCCAGCAGAACCCTCAGTAACACCGGGGAGCTGTTTTTT. As protein: CASRTLSNTGELFF.

The chain carries TRBV6-2 or TRBV6-3 and TRBJ2-1; 7 positions agree with TRBD1. Germline CDR1 reads MNHEY; CDR2 reads SVGEGT. The CDR3 consists of 16 residues. Trimming took 2 bases from V and 2 from J; bases not matched to a gene: 6. The CDR3, as DNA: TGTGCCAGCAGTTACAATGACAGGGCGGCCTACAATGAGCAGTTCTTC. It specifies CASSYNDRAAYNEQFF.

This clonotype was counted a few times. The chain carries TRBV7-8 and TRBJ2-1, with 9 bases that match TRBD2. The ends lost 0 bases at V and 4 bases at J; junction bases unmatched: 4. The CDR3 is 16 amino acids. Germline V CDR1 and CDR2: SGHVS, FQNEAQ. The CDR3 region has the DNA TGTGCCAGCAGCTTAGCGTCTAGCGGGATTTACAATGAGCAGTTCTTC. Its translation: CASSLASSGIYNEQFF. Complete variable domain (other parts from reference TRBV7-8 and TRBJ2-1): GAGVSQSPRYKVAKRGQDVALRCDPISGHVSLFWYQQALGQGPEFLTYFQNEAQLDKSGLPSDRFFAERPEGSVSTLKIQRTQQEDSAVYLCASSLASSGIYNEQFFGPGTRLTVL.

This clonotype was found a few times. The V call is TRBV10-3, the J call TRBJ2-7; a weak D match, TRBD2 (6 bases). CDR3 length: 11 residues. CDR1 ENHRY and CDR2 SYGVKD come from the germline V gene. Trimming removed 8 bases at V and 7 bases at J, with 12 bases between. CDR3 protein: CAILAGQEQYF. The CDR3 DNA reads as TGTGCCATCCTCGCGGGGCAGGAGCAGTACTTC.

This clonotype was counted only a few times. The chain is built from TRBV4-2 and TRBJ2-6, with D possibly matching TRBD1 (5 bases). CDR3 size: 16 residues. CDR1 is LGHNA, CDR2 YNFKEQ, per germline. Trimming left V 0 bases short and J 3 bases short, with 9 bases between. CDR3 coding DNA: TGTGCCAGCAGCCAAGACGCAGGGAATGGGGCCAACGTCCTGACTTTC. It is translated as CASSQDAGNGANVLTF.

The rearrangement joins TRBV20-1 to TRBJ1-4; TRBD1 is a possible D gene (6 bases). The V gene's germline CDR1 is DFQATT and CDR2 SNEGSKA (reference sequence). The V end lost 1 base, the J end lost 5 bases, and 11 bases lay between the germline ends. This CDR3 spans 14 amino acids. The CDR3 sequence is CSARVRTVNEKLFF. The CDR3 region has the DNA TGCAGTGCTAGAGTCAGGACAGTCAATGAAAAACTGTTTTTT.

The V gene is TRBV20-1, the J gene TRBJ2-2, with a weak D call TRBD1 (6 bases). Trimming cost V 2 bases and J 0 bases, with 7 bases left between them. From germline, CDR1 is DFQATT and CDR2 SNEGSKA (reference sequence). The CDR3 is made up of 14 amino acids. CDR3 loop: CSARRTANTGELFF. The CDR3 coding sequence is TGCAGTGCTAGAAGGACAGCGAACACCGGGGAGCTGTTTTTT.

In this sample, this clonotype turned up many times. The chain combines TRBV6-1 with TRBJ1-5, with a weak D call TRBD1 (5 bases). Trimming shortened V by 6 bases and J by 4 bases, and 10 bases separated the two germline ends. The germline CDR1 and CDR2 sequences are MNHNS and SASEGT. This CDR3 contains 13 residues. The CDR3: CASSRRGNQPQHF. The CDR3 DNA is TGTGCCAGCAGCCGGAGGGGTAATCAGCCCCAGCATTTT.